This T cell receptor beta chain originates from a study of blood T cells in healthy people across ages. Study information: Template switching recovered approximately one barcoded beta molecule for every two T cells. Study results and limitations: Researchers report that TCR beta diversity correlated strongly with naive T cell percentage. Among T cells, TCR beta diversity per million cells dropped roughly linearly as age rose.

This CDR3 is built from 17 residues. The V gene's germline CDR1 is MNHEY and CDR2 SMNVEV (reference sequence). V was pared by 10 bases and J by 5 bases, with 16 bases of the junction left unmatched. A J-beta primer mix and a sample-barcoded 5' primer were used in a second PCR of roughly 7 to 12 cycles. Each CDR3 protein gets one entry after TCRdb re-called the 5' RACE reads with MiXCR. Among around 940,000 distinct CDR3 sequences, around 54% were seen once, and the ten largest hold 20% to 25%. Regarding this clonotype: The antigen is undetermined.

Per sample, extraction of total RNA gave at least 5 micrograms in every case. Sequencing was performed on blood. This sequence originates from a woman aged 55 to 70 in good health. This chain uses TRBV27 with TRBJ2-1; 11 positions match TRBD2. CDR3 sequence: CATRGTLLAGGHNEQFF. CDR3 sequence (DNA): TGTGCCACCAGGGGGACACTTTTAGCGGGAGGGCACAATGAGCAGTTCTTC.